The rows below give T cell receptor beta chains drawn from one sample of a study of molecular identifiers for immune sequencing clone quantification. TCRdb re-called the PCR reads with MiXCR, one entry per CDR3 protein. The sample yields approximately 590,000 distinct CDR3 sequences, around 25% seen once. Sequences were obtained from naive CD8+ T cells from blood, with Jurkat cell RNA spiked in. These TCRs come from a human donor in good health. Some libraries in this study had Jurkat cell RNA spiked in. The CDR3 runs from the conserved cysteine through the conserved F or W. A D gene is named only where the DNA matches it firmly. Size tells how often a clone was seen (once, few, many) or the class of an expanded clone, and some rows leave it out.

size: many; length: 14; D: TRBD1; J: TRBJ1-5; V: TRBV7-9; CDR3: CASSPTGGSQPQHF; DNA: TGTGCCAGCAGCCCTACAGGGGGCAGTCAGCCCCAGCATTTT
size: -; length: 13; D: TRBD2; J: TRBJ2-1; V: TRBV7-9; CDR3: CASSWTSGNEQFF; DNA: TGTGCCAGCAGCTGGACTAGCGGCAATGAGCAGTTCTTC
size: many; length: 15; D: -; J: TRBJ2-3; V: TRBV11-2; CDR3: CASSLEKRSTDTQYF; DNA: TGTGCCAGCAGCTTAGAGAAGCGGAGCACAGATACGCAGTATTTT
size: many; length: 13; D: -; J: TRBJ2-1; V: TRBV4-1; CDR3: CASSHPEYNEQFF; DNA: TGCGCCAGCAGCCACCCAGAATACAATGAGCAGTTCTTC
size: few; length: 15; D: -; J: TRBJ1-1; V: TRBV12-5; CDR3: CASGFGLGLGTEAFF; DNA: TGTGCTAGTGGTTTCGGTTTAGGTTTGGGGACTGAAGCTTTCTTT
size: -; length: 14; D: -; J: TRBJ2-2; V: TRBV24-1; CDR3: CATSDFGDTGELFF; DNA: TGTGCCACCAGTGATTTTGGGGACACCGGGGAGCTGTTTTTT
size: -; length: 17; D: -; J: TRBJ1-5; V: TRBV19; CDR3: CASSTQGHYGSNQPQHF; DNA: TGTGCCAGTAGTACGCAGGGACACTATGGCAGCAATCAGCCCCAGCATTTT
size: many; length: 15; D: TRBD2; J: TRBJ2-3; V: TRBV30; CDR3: CASAGSGAPGDTQYF; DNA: TGTGCCTCCGCCGGTAGCGGGGCACCGGGGGATACGCAGTATTTT
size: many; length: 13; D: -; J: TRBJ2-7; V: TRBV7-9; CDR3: CASSLETNLEQYF; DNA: TGTGCCAGCAGCTTGGAGACTAATCTCGAGCAGTACTTC
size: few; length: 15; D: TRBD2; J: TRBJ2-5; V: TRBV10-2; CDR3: CASISAGGIQETQYF; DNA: TGCGCCAGCATCTCAGCGGGGGGTATTCAAGAGACCCAGTACTTC
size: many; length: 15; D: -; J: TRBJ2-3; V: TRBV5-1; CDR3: CASSPTLIYKGTQYF; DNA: TGCGCCAGCAGCCCGACCCTAATCTACAAGGGTACGCAGTATTTT
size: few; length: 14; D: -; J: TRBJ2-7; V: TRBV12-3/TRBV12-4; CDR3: CASSSLGDRYEQYF; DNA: TGTGCCAGCAGTTCCCTGGGCGATAGGTACGAGCAGTACTTC
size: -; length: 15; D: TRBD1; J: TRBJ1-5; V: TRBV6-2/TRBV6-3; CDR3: CASSADRGGGQPQHF; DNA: TGTGCCAGCAGTGCGGACAGGGGTGGGGGTCAGCCCCAGCATTTT
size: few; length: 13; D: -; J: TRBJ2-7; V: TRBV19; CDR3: CASSAGGLYEQYF; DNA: TGTGCCAGTAGTGCCGGGGGCCTATACGAGCAGTACTTC
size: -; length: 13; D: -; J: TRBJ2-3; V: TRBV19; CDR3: CASSNSGLDTQYF; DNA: TGTGCCAGTAGTAACAGTGGACTGGATACGCAGTATTTT
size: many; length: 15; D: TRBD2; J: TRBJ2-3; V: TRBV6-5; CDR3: CATGLAGRSTDTQYF; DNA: TGTGCCACCGGGCTAGCGGGGCGTAGCACAGATACGCAGTATTTT
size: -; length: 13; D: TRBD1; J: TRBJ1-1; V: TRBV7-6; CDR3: CASSRDSFTEAFF; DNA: TGTGCCAGCAGCCGGGACAGCTTCACTGAAGCTTTCTTT
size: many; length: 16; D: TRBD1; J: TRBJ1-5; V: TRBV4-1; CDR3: CASSPLEQGHAQPQHF; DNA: TGCGCCAGCAGCCCACTTGAACAGGGGCATGCTCAGCCCCAGCATTTT
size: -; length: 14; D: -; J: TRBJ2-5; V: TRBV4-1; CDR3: CASSQGPSQETQYF; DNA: TGCGCCAGCAGCCAAGGCCCGTCTCAAGAGACCCAGTACTTC
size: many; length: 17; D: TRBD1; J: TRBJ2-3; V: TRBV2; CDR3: CASRYIRTGRGTDTQYF; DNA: TGTGCCAGCAGATACATAAGGACAGGCCGGGGCACAGATACGCAGTATTTT
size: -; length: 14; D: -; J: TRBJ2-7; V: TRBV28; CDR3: CARIPSVSVPEQYF; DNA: TGTGCCCGCATACCCAGCGTGAGTGTGCCCGAGCAGTACTTC
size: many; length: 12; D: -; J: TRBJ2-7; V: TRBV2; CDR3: CASSAPPYEQYF; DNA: TGTGCCAGCAGTGCCCCCCCCTACGAGCAGTACTTC
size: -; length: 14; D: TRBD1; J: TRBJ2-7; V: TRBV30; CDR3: CAWTAPGQSCEQYF; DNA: TGTGCCTGGACTGCTCCGGGACAGTCCTGCGAGCAGTACTTC
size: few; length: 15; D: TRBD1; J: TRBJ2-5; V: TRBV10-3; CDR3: CAISGTGVVQETQYF; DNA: TGTGCCATCAGTGGGACAGGGGTAGTCCAAGAGACCCAGTACTTC
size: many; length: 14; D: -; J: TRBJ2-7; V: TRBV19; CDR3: CASSWAVEKYEQYF; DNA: TGTGCCAGTTCTTGGGCAGTGGAGAAATACGAGCAGTACTTC
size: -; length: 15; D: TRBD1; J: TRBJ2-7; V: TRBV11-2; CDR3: CASSLARDRDYAQYF; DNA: TGTGCCAGCAGCTTAGCCCGGGACAGGGACTACGCGCAGTACTTC
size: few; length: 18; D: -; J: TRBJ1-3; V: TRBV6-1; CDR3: CASSESRWGTTSGNTIYF; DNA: TGTGCCAGCAGTGAATCCCGGTGGGGTACAACCTCTGGAAACACCATATATTTT
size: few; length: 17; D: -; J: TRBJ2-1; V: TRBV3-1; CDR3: CASSQRHGYYSYNEQFF; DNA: TGTGCCAGCAGCCAACGTCATGGGTACTACTCCTACAATGAGCAGTTCTTC
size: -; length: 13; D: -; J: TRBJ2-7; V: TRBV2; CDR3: CASRGITPHEQYF; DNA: TGTGCCAGCAGGGGTATCACCCCCCACGAGCAGTACTTC
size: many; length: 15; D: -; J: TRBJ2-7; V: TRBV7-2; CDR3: CASSLDVGRAYEQYF; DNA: TGTGCCAGCAGCTTAGACGTGGGCAGGGCCTACGAGCAGTACTTC
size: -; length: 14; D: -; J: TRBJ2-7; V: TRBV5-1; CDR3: CASSPLPENYEQYF; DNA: TGCGCCAGCAGCCCCCTTCCCGAAAACTACGAGCAGTACTTC
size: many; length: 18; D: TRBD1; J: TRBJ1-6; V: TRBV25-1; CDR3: CASSEAGTGRIGDSPLHF; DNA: TGTGCCAGCAGTGAAGCCGGGACAGGGAGGATTGGTGATTCACCCCTCCACTTT